Listed here are 7 T cell receptor beta chains from one sample, sequenced in a study of control samples from healthy donors and cancer patients. The method was immunoSEQ multiplex PCR; TCRdb's version includes in-frame clones alone and lacks a portion of them. The table includes around 130,000 clones, roughly 88% detected once. Sequencing was carried out using blood. Receptors were obtained from a man aged 50 to 59 in good health.

The chain couples TRBV5-1 to TRBJ2-5, with D possibly being TRBD1 (5 bases). There are 16 residues in the CDR3. Trimming left V 0 bases short and J 2 bases short, with 14 bases between. Germline V gene lookup returns CDR1 SGHRS and CDR2 YFSETQ. The CDR3 DNA reads TGCGCCAGCAGCTTGGAGGGGCAAATTATTCAAGAGACCCAGTACTTC. This sequence encodes CASSLEGQIIQETQYF. The variable domain in full, with the rest retrieved from reference TRBV5-1 and TRBJ2-5, is KAGVTQTPRYLIKTRGQQVTLSCSPISGHRSVSWYQQTPGQGLQFLFEYFSETQRNKGNFPGRFSGRQFSNSRSEMNVSTLELGDSALYLCASSLEGQIIQETQYFGPGTRLLVL.

The V and J genes are TRBV5-1 and TRBJ1-3; 7 bases are shared with TRBD1. This CDR3 has 15 residues. V dropped 0 bases and J dropped 2; count of bases not matched to a gene: 2. Germline V gives CDR1 SGHRS, CDR2 YFSETQ. CDR3 loop: CASSLGQGTGNTIYF. In DNA, the CDR3 is TGCGCCAGCAGCTTGGGACAGGGAACTGGAAACACCATATATTTT.

This sequence joins TRBV7-2 and TRBJ2-7; D uncertain. The length of the CDR3 is 14 residues. Per germline, CDR1 SGHTA and CDR2 FQGNSA. V gave up 4 bases and J gave up 3 bases, with 13 bases separating them. The CDR3 coding sequence is TGTGCCAGCAGCTCCTTGGCTGGGGTCTACGAGCAGTACTTC. The encoded protein is CASSSLAGVYEQYF. The full variable domain, completed using reference TRBV7-2 and TRBJ2-7, is GAGVSQSPSNKVTEKGKDVELRCDPISGHTALYWYRQSLGQGLEFLIYFQGNSAPDKSGLPSDRFSAERTGGSVSTLTIQRTQQEDSAVYLCASSSLAGVYEQYFGPGTRLTVT.

The rearrangement joins TRBV7-6 to TRBJ1-2, with D unclear. Deletions cut 3 bases from V and 5 bases from J, with 4 bases between. Germline loops: CDR1 SGHVS, CDR2 FNYEAQ. This CDR3 has 11 residues. CDR3 in DNA: TGTGCCAGCAGCTTTGGGTATGGCTACACCTTC. It encodes CASSFGYGYTF. Full variable domain (outside the CDR3, taken from reference TRBV7-6 and TRBJ1-2): GAGVSQSPRYKVTKRGQDVALRCDPISGHVSLYWYRQALGQGPEFLTYFNYEAQQDKSGLPNDRFSAERPEGSISTLTIQRTEQRDSAMYRCASSFGYGYTFGSGTRLTVV.

The genes are TRBV7-6 and TRBJ1-4; D is undetermined. CDR1 and CDR2 (germline): SGHVS, FNYEAQ. CDR3 size: 15 residues. V was cut by 5 bases and J by 0 bases, with 10 bases left in between. This CDR3 is CASSLQYATNEKLFF. In DNA form, the CDR3 reads TGTGCCAGCAGCCTTCAGTATGCAACTAATGAAAAACTGTTTTTT.

This clone was counted between two and nine times. The chain joins TRBV10-2 to TRBJ2-4, with D tentatively TRBD1 or TRBD2 (6 bases each). The germline gives CDR1 WSHSY, CDR2 SAAADI. The length of the CDR3 is 14 residues. V dropped 5 bases and J dropped 7 bases, with 15 bases sitting between them. CDR3 loop: CASSPEGGGNIQYF. For the CDR3, the DNA is TGCGCCAGCAGTCCAGAGGGGGGCGGGAACATTCAGTACTTC.

The V gene is TRBV20-1, the J gene TRBJ2-1; 7 positions agree with TRBD2. CDR1 DFQATT and CDR2 SNEGSKA come from the germline V gene (reference sequence). The CDR3 spans 15 residues. V lost 3 bases and J lost 5; bases outside the gene matches: 10. CDR3 region: CSASAGEEIDNEQFF. The CDR3 nucleotides read TGCAGTGCTAGTGCGGGGGAAGAAATAGACAATGAGCAGTTCTTC.